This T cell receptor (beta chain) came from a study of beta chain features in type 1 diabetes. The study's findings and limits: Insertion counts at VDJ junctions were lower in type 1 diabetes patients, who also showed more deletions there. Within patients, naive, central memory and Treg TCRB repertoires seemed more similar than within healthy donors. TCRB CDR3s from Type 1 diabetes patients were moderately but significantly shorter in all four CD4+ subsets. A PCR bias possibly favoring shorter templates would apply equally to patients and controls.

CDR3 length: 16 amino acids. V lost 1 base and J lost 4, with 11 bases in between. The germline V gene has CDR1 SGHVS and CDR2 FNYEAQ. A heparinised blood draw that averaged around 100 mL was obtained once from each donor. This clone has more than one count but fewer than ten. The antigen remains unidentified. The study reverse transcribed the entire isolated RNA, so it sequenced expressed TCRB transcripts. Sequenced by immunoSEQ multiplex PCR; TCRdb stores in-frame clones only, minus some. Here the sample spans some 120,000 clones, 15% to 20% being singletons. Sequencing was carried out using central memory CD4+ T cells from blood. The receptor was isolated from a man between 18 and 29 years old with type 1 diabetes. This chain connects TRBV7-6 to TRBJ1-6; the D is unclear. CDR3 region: CASSLGPANYNSPLHF. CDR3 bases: TGTGCCAGCAGCTTAGGCCCAGCGAATTATAATTCACCCCTCCACTTT.